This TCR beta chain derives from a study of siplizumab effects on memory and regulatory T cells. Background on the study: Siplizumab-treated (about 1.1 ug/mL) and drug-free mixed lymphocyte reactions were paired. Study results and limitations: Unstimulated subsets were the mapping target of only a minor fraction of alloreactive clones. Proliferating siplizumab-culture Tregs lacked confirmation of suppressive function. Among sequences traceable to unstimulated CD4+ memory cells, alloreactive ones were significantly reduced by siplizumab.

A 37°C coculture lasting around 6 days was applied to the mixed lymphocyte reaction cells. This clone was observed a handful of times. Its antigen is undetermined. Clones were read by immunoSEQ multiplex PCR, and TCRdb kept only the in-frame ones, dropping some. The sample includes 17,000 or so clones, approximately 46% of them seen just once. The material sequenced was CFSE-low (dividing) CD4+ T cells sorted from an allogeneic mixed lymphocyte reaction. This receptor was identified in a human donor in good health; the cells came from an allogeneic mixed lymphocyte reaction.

The CDR3 DNA reads TGTGCCAGCAGCTTAAGTTATTCTCCTACGAGCACAGATACGCAGTATTTT. Translating it yields CASSLSYSPTSTDTQYF. J is TRBJ2-3 and V is TRBV5-6; D gene ambiguous. The V gene lost 2 bases and the J gene lost 0 bases, with 16 bases spanning the gap. This CDR3 has 17 residues. The germline gives CDR1 SGHDT, CDR2 YYEEEE.